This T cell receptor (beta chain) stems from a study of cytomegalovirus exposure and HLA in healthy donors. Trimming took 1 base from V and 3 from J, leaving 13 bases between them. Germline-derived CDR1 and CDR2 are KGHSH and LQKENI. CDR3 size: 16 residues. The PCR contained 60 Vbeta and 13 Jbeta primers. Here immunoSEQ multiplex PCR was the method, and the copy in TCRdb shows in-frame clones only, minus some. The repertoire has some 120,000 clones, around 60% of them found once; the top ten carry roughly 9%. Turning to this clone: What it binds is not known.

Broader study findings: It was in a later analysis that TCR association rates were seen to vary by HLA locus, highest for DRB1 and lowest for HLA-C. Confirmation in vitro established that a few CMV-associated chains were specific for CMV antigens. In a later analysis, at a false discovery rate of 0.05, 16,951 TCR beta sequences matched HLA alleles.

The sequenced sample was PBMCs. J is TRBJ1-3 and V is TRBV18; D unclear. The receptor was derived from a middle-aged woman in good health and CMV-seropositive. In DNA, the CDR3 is TGTGCCAGCTCACCACAGCGGTGGAAAAATGGAAACACCATATATTTT. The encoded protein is CASSPQRWKNGNTIYF. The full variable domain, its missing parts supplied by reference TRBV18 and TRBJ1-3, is NAGVMQNPRHLVRRRGQEARLRCSPMKGHSHVYWYRQLPEEGLKFMVYLQKENIIDESGMPKERFSAEFPKEGPSILRIQQVVRGDSAAYFCASSPQRWKNGNTIYFGEGSWLTVV.